The rows below give T cell receptor beta chains drawn from one sample of a study of CD8 T cells in Susac syndrome. TCRdb passed the immunoSEQ multiplex PCR reads through MiXCR, listing each CDR3 protein once. The table has more than 95,000 distinct CDR3 sequences, 90% to 95% seen once; the top ten hold 0.087%. The sample was CD4+ T cells from PBMCs. Every receptor here comes from a human donor in good health. Each CDR3 is given with its conserved first and last residue. The D gene is left open where the match is weak. Some rows mark clone size as missing; the rest say once, few, many or name a class of expanded clone.

abundance	v_gene	d_gene	j_gene	CDR3aa	CDR3nt
once	TRBV5-1	TRBD1	TRBJ2-5	CASSFAGTAQETQYF	TGCGCCAGCAGCTTTGCCGGGACAGCTCAAGAGACCCAGTACTTC
.	TRBV20-1	TRBD2	TRBJ2-5	CSARLAGVSETQYF	TGCAGTGCTCGACTAGCGGGAGTATCAGAGACCCAGTACTTC
few	TRBV29-1	TRBD1	TRBJ2-7	CSVAGQGASYEQYF	TGCAGCGTCGCCGGACAGGGGGCTTCCTACGAGCAGTACTTC
.	TRBV4-1	.	TRBJ1-5	CASSQTGHVNQPQHF	TGCGCCAGCAGCCAGACGGGACACGTCAATCAGCCCCAGCATTTT
once	TRBV29-1	.	TRBJ1-2	CSVVFRNYGYAF	TGCAGCGTTGTGTTCCGGAACTATGGCTACGCCTTC
.	TRBV7-2	TRBD2	TRBJ2-5	CASSLARGRAEETQYF	TGTGCCAGCAGCTTAGCCCGCGGGAGGGCCGAAGAGACCCAGTACTTC
.	TRBV11-2	.	TRBJ2-2	CASSLDRWRATNTGELFF	TGTGCCAGCAGCTTAGATCGCTGGCGGGCCACGAACACCGGGGAGCTGTTTTTT
.	TRBV2	TRBD1	TRBJ1-4	CASSRDRVDEKLFF	TGTGCCAGCAGTCGGGACAGGGTTGATGAAAAACTGTTTTTT
.	TRBV6-6	TRBD1	TRBJ2-7	CASSGLLGQGLGEQYF	TGTGCCAGCAGCGGACTTCTCGGACAGGGTTTAGGCGAGCAGTACTTC
.	TRBV20-1	.	TRBJ1-4	CSASVTIGEKLFF	TGCAGTGCTAGTGTCACGATTGGTGAAAAACTGTTTTTT
.	TRBV7-2	TRBD2	TRBJ2-5	CASSPGLAGGGSQETQYF	TGTGCCAGCAGCCCGGGACTAGCGGGAGGGGGATCCCAAGAGACCCAGTACTTC
.	TRBV3-1	.	TRBJ2-7	CASSQDTTPPQYF	TGTGCCAGCAGCCAAGATACTACTCCCCCGCAGTACTTC
.	TRBV2	.	TRBJ2-3	CANSEVDTQYF	TGTGCCAACTCCGAGGTGGATACGCAGTATTTT
.	TRBV30	.	TRBJ1-1	CAWSVSQLAFF	TGTGCCTGGAGTGTTAGCCAGTTAGCTTTCTTT
.	TRBV7-2	.	TRBJ2-3	CASSALGGAPDTQYF	TGTGCCAGCAGCGCCCTAGGGGGAGCTCCAGATACGCAGTATTTT
.	TRBV18	.	TRBJ2-6	CASSREINVLTF	TGTGCCAGCTCACGCGAGATCAACGTCCTGACTTTC
.	TRBV29-1	.	TRBJ2-5	CSVSLSETQYF	TGCAGCGTTAGTCTATCGGAGACCCAGTACTTC
.	TRBV6-2/TRBV6-3	.	TRBJ1-5	CASSYPGLSNQPQHF	TGTGCCAGCAGTTACCCAGGGCTGAGCAATCAGCCCCAGCATTTT
.	TRBV7-8	.	TRBJ2-3	CASRKDSMMQYF	TGTGCCAGCAGAAAGGACTCGATGATGCAGTATTTT
.	TRBV5-1	TRBD1	TRBJ2-2	CASSRGQATGELFF	TGCGCCAGCAGCCGGGGACAGGCAACCGGGGAGCTGTTTTTT
.	TRBV5-1	.	TRBJ2-5	CASSLNPATQYF	TGCGCCAGCAGCTTGAACCCTGCGACCCAGTACTTC
.	TRBV19	TRBD1	TRBJ1-2	CASSSGDRGYGYTF	TGTGCCAGTAGTTCCGGGGACAGGGGTTATGGCTACACCTTC
.	TRBV29-1	TRBD1	TRBJ2-7	CSVGTGEGEQYF	TGCAGCGTTGGGACAGGGGAGGGGGAGCAGTACTTC
.	TRBV5-1	.	TRBJ2-2	CASSLASETNTGELFF	TGCGCCAGCAGCCTGGCTAGCGAAACGAACACCGGGGAGCTGTTTTTT
.	TRBV6-5	TRBD1	TRBJ1-1	CASSRDRGQLEAFF	TGTGCCAGCAGTAGGGACAGGGGACAGCTAGAAGCTTTCTTT
.	TRBV29-1	.	TRBJ1-1	CSVEELGRNTEAFF	TGCAGCGTTGAAGAACTGGGGCGGAACACTGAAGCTTTCTTT
.	TRBV6-4	.	TRBJ2-1	CASSPGPYNEQFF	TGTGCCAGCAGTCCAGGACCATACAATGAGCAGTTCTTC
once	TRBV19	.	TRBJ1-1	CASTRSGGNTEAFF	TGTGCCAGTACCCGTTCGGGCGGGAACACTGAAGCTTTCTTT
.	TRBV7-9	.	TRBJ2-3	CASSPRATGTDTQYF	TGTGCCAGCAGCCCCCGGGCCACGGGCACAGATACGCAGTATTTT
.	TRBV2	.	TRBJ1-2	CASSENEGAFGGYTF	TGTGCCAGCAGTGAAAATGAGGGCGCCTTTGGTGGCTACACCTTC
.	TRBV20-1	.	TRBJ2-6	CALLTQGTWANVLTF	TGCGCCCTGCTCACGCAGGGAACCTGGGCCAACGTCCTGACTTTC
.	TRBV6-2/TRBV6-3	TRBD2	TRBJ2-1	CASSYTGLASYNEQFF	TGTGCCAGCAGTTACACGGGACTAGCGTCCTACAATGAGCAGTTCTTC
.	TRBV4-1	.	TRBJ2-7	CASSQGRPGGRYEQYF	TGCGCCAGCAGCCAAGGGAGGCCTGGAGGTCGCTACGAGCAGTACTTC
.	TRBV6-1	.	TRBJ2-2	CASSLRTELHTGELFF	TGTGCCAGCAGTCTGAGAACAGAGTTGCACACCGGGGAGCTGTTTTTT
.	TRBV7-8	.	TRBJ1-2	CASSFRGDGYTF	TGTGCCAGCAGCTTCAGGGGCGATGGCTACACCTTC
.	TRBV6-6	TRBD2	TRBJ2-1	CASSRLAGGSNEQFF	TGTGCCAGCAGCCGACTAGCGGGAGGGTCAAATGAGCAGTTCTTC
.	TRBV29-1	TRBD1	TRBJ2-2	CSVGQGPQPNTGELFF	TGCAGCGTTGGACAGGGCCCCCAACCTAACACCGGGGAGCTGTTTTTT